This T cell receptor (beta chain) was observed in a study of T cells in Graves' hyperthyroidism and ophthalmopathy. Regions amplified from RNA transcripts were the TCR beta CDR3 regions. Initially, a first-round RT-PCR of the TCR CDR3 employed the HTBI primer set. TCRdb re-analysed the multiplex PCR reads in MiXCR, keeping a single row per CDR3 protein. This sample has more than 300,000 distinct CDR3 sequences; roughly a sixth occur once, and the top ten carry around a third. Study conclusions and caveats: Blood also held most thyroid clonotypes expanded beyond 0.001.

This CDR3 contains 11 residues. Trimming pared 4 bases from V and 6 bases from J, leaving 4 bases between. CDR1 is SNHLY, CDR2 FYNNEI, per germline. Many counts were recorded for this clonotype. Its antigen remains unidentified. The clonotype comes from a woman in her twenties or thirties with Graves' hyperthyroidism that later progressed to Graves' ophthalmopathy. The sample was blood. The rearrangement links TRBV2 to TRBJ2-1, with no clear D. Here the CDR3 reads CASSVLNEQFF. CDR3 coding DNA: TGTGCCAGCAGTGTACTCAATGAGCAGTTCTTC. Variable domain in full (rest from reference TRBV2 and TRBJ2-1): EPEVTQTPSHQVTQMGQEVILRCVPISNHLYFYWYRQILGQKVEFLVSFYNNEISEKSEIFDDQFSVERPDGSNFTLKIRSTKLEDSAMYFCASSVLNEQFFGPGTRLTVL.